The T cell receptor (beta chain) under discussion was sequenced for a study of shared clonotypes between healthy human individuals. Study-wide context: Contributing individuals were a couple of females and a few males aged 18 to 49.

A note on this clone: As yet, its antigen is unknown.

Only in-frame clones appear in the TCRdb table, and some are missing; sequencing was by immunoSEQ multiplex PCR. In the table there are some 1,600,000 clones, nearly 99% of which are singletons. CDR1 is SNHLY and CDR2 is FYNNEI in the germline V gene. Trimming took 6 bases from V and 4 from J; bases not matched to a gene: 11. This CDR3 is built from 15 residues. Naive CD4+ cells were CD45RA-selected; the remaining cells were memory. Points from the study as a whole: Large depth notwithstanding, sorted-subset sequencing proved incomplete by rarefaction.

The clonotype originates from a man younger than 40 in good health. The chain carries TRBV2 and TRBJ2-7; 8 bases agree with TRBD2. Source material: naive CD4+ T cells sorted from blood. Subset indicated: CD45RA+ positively selected. CDR3 nucleotides: TGTGCCAGCAGGGGACTAGGCGGGAGTGGTTACGAGCAGTACTTC. The encoded protein is CASRGLGGSGYEQYF.